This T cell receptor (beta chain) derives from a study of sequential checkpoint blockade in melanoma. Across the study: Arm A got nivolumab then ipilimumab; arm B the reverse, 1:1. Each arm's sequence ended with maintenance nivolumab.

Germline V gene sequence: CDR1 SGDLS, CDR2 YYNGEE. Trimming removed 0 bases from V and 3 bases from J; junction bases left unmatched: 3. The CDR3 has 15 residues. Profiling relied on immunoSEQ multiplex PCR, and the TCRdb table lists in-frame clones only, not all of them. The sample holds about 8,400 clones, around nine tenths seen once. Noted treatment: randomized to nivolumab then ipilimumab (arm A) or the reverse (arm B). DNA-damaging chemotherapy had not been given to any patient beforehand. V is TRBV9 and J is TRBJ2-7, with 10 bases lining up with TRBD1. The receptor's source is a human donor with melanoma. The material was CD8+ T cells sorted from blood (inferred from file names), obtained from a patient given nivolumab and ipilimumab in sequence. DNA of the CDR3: TGTGCCAGCAGCGTAGGAGGACAGGGGGACTACGAGCAGTACTTC. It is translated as CASSVGGQGDYEQYF.